The subject of this entry is one T cell receptor (beta chain). This clonotype came up many times. Its antigen is unknown. It has no much larger one-base neighbor in the sample; base qualities were not kept. Graves' hyperthyroidism was defined as stable when no progression to ophthalmopathy occurred over 18 months of follow-up. Hyperthyroidism patients were newly diagnosed, with disease duration under 2 months, and aged 18 to 65 years. The study excluded patients with uncontrolled infections, other autoimmune diseases, pregnancy or lactation. Diagnoses were based on clinical symptoms, serum thyroxine and TRAb, thyroid ultrasound and orbital computed tomography. PBMCs were isolated from about 10 ml of fresh peripheral blood by Ficoll-Paque density gradient centrifugation. Total RNA was extracted with Trizol reagent, and quality was checked on an Agilent 2100 Bioanalyzer. The TCR beta CDR3 regions were amplified from the RNA transcripts. The first round of RT-PCR for the TCR CDR3 was performed with the HTBI primer set and the Qiagen OneStep RT-PCR kit. Libraries were constructed in a second round of multiplex PCR, after which size selection and purification were performed. Paired-end sequencing of the libraries was performed with 100 bp reads on an Illumina HiSeq2000. In the authors' own workflow: SOAPnuke was used to process the raw data, removing reads that contained adapters or uncalled bases, had a mean Phred below 15, or lacked an exact match to the constant primer or identifier. High-quality paired reads were merged with COPE v1.2.5, and unique nucleotide sequences were defined as clonotypes. MiTCR v1.1 was used to align clonotypes to the IMGT TRBV, TRBD and TRBJ reference segments. The analysis was restricted to V-J combinations with a frequency above 0.0001, which together covered just over 99% of the repertoires. A TCS score was defined as the ratio between F50 (clonal expansion) and ExV (chaos), using BLOSUM62-based TCRdist between CDR3 peptides within each V-J. Welch's t-statistics and random forest reduced 500 to 550 V-J features to about 12, which were used in a naive Bayes classifier (R e1071). TCRdb redid the processing of the public reads, applying fastp at Q25 and MiXCR, and retained in-frame beta chains. A single entry per CDR3 protein holds the most common genes and DNA from its merged rows. TCRdb, not the authors, supplied the V and J calls. This sample has hundreds of thousands of distinct CDR3 sequences in its table, and over 15% of those were observed once. The top ten clones comprise around 18% of the sample.

This specimen belongs to a study of T cells in Graves' hyperthyroidism and ophthalmopathy (dated by TCRdb to the late 2010s). Study-level background: Peripheral blood samples were taken at initial diagnosis, before any treatment was given. A discovery cohort of about 96 patients, 43 with Graves' ophthalmopathy and 55 to 60 with stable Graves' hyperthyroidism, was used to find distinguishing TCR V-J signatures. Prospective prediction of ophthalmopathy was tested in an independent validation cohort consisting of some 19 hyperthyroidism patients and 17 patients who later progressed to ophthalmopathy. The approximately 90 discovery patients were divided at random into training and test sets in a 7:3 ratio. The study also compared thyroid tissue and blood T-cell repertoires from 5 to 7 Graves' hyperthyroidism patients. Following sampling, methimazole starting at 30 mg daily was given to hyperthyroidism patients, and high-dose intravenous methylprednisolone was given to ophthalmopathy patients. TCR Vbeta CDR3 sequencing of approximately 140 peripheral blood samples (over 40 ophthalmopathy, 75 to 80 hyperthyroidism and around 17 progressor patients) is reported in the paper. Overall results and qualifications from the work: Most expanded thyroid clonotypes (frequency above 0.001) were also detected in blood, a finding suggesting that blood repertoires may reflect thyroid immune responses. No statistical method was used to fix the sample size in advance, and group allocation was not hidden from the investigators. In cross-validation, a model built on a 13 V-J signature told ophthalmopathy apart from stable hyperthyroidism with just under 90% sensitivity and about 81% specificity, and in testing the same model reached 80%/75%. In validation, the model predicted progression to ophthalmopathy a median of 6.5 months before onset, with about 71% sensitivity and roughly 79% specificity.

From the germline V gene, CDR1 is SGHTA and CDR2 is FQGNSA. Unmatched junction bases come to 8, with V trimmed by 7 bases and J by 4 bases. Including cysteine and phenylalanine, the CDR3 has 14 amino acids. Only the CDR3 region is kept as DNA, spanning 42 bases read in frame from base 1. The chain joins TRBV7-2 to TRBJ2-7, with 9 junctional bases fitting TRBD2. This TCR was recovered from a woman under 30 with Graves' hyperthyroidism. Input material: blood. The sequenced DNA: TGTGCCAGCACCGAACCGGGACTAGCTTACGAGCAGTACTTC. This is translated as CASTEPGLAYEQYF.